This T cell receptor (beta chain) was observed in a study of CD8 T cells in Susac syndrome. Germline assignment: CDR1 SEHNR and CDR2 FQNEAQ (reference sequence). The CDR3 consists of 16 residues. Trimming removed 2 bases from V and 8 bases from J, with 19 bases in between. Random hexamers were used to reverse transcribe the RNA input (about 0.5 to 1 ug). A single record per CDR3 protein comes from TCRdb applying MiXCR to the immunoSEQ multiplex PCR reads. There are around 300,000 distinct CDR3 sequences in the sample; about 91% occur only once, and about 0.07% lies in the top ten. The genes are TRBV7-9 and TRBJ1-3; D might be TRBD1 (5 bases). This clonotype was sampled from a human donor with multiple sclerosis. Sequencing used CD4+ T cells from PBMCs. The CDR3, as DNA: TGTGCCAGCAGCTTAAGCAGGGTATCGCTCGCGGACACCATATATTTT. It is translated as CASSLSRVSLADTIYF. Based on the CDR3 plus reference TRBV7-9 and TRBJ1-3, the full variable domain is DTGVSQNPRHKITKRGQNVTFRCDPISEHNRLYWYRQTLGQGPEFLTYFQNEAQLEKSRLLSDRFSAERPKGSFSTLEIQRTEQGDSAMYLCASSLSRVSLADTIYFGEGSWLTVV.